The following is a T cell receptor beta chain sequence with its context. This PCR relied on a set of 60 Vbeta primers and 13 Jbeta primers. Produced via immunoSEQ multiplex PCR; TCRdb's table is partial and in-frame only. Of under 200,000 clones listed, 80% to 90% are singletons. Germline V CDR1 and CDR2: MDHEN, SYDVKM. There are 16 residues in the CDR3. Trimming cost V 10 bases and J 0 bases; bases outside gene matches: 9. This sample was taken from a study of cytomegalovirus exposure and HLA in healthy donors. The chain joins TRBV28 to TRBJ1-6, with TRBD1 identical over 7 bases. The sequence derives from a man aged 50 to 60 in good health and CMV-seropositive. The sample was PBMCs. The CDR3: CAIGTGASSYNSPLHF. The CDR3 coding sequence is TGTGCCATCGGAACAGGGGCCAGCTCCTATAATTCACCCCTCCACTTT.